This T cell receptor beta chain stems from a study of human T cells and chemical hapten exposure. Whole-study context: 2% DPC was applied to approximately 2 cm by approximately 2 cm of upper inner arm skin for sensitization.

The CDR3 runs 15 residues. Germline V gives CDR1 MDHEN, CDR2 SYDVKM. Unmatched junction bases numbered 1, after V lost 2 bases and J lost 3 bases. This clonotype was seen repeatedly, ten times or more. Documented time point: patch test 2, 6 weeks after DPC sensitization. Treatment denoted: therapeutic diphenylcyclopropenone sensitization with weekly scalp DPC. In the library, unique molecular identifiers were attached to individual cDNA molecules. TCRdb re-called the RACE reads through MiXCR, storing one row per CDR3 protein. The repertoire holds some 100,000 distinct CDR3 sequences, with 7.5% to 10% as singletons.

The chain combines TRBV28 with TRBJ2-1; TRBD2 aligns across 10 bases. This clonotype originated in a woman aged 40 to 50 with alopecia areata. Some clones in this sample may be carry-over from other donors' samples. The sample consisted of whole blood, taken in connection with sensitization to the hapten diphenylcyclopropenone (DPC). The CDR3 bases are TGTGCCAGCAGTTTAGCTAGCGGGAGCTACAATGAGCAGTTCTTC. Amino acid sequence: CASSLASGSYNEQFF. Drawing the rest from reference TRBV28 and TRBJ2-1, the complete variable domain is DVKVTQSSRYLVKRTGEKVFLECVQDMDHENMFWYRQDPGLGLRLIYFSYDVKMKEKGDIPEGYSVSREKKERFSLILESASTNQTSMYLCASSLASGSYNEQFFGPGTRLTVL.